This TCR beta chain was profiled in a study of breast tumors, draining lymph nodes, adjacent tissues. Study conclusions and caveats: Data only fit, rather than demonstrated, lymph node origin of most tumor T cells.

The lymph nodes were axillary draining lymph nodes from breast cancer patients. Worth noting for this clonotype: Antigen unknown.

TCRdb called the multiplex PCR reads again in MiXCR, with one record for every CDR3 protein. The sample carries 150,000 to 200,000 distinct CDR3 sequences, 30% to 35% recorded once. This CDR3 is 18 amino acids long. Germline loops: CDR1 SGHNT, CDR2 YENEEA. The V and J ends lost 2 bases and 4 bases respectively, with 23 bases between them. J is TRBJ2-5 and V is TRBV11-3, with D perhaps TRBD1 or TRBD2 (5 bases each). Sequencing was carried out using axillary lymph node tissue. The receptor comes from a female donor with breast cancer. Some clones in this sample may be carry-over from other donors' samples. Here the CDR3 reads CASSLNPLSGEGRETQYF. The CDR3 DNA reads TGTGCCAGCAGCTTAAACCCCCTGTCGGGTGAGGGGAGAGAGACCCAGTACTTC.